This T cell receptor beta chain was recovered during a study of blood T cell repertoires in COVID-19. The age range of participants was about 18 to 95 years, with residence in 20 to 25 US areas. Researchers sorted participants into cohorts using their self-reported clinical history. Profiled with immunoSEQ multiplex PCR; TCRdb holds only in-frame clones, not every one. The sample yields fewer than 200,000 clones, roughly 82% seen once. The specimen sequenced was PBMCs or T cells enriched from blood (not recorded which). The origin of this receptor is a man in his fifties who had recovered from COVID-19.

CDR3 coding DNA: TGTGCCAGCAGCCCCGCGGACAGGGATGGCTACACCTTC. This codes for CASSPADRDGYTF. This chain uses TRBV11-1 with TRBJ1-2, with 8 bases identical to TRBD1. This CDR3 has 13 amino acids. V was pared by 5 bases and J by 6 bases, with 5 bases of the junction left unmatched. In germline, CDR1 is SGHAT, CDR2 FQDESV (reference sequence).